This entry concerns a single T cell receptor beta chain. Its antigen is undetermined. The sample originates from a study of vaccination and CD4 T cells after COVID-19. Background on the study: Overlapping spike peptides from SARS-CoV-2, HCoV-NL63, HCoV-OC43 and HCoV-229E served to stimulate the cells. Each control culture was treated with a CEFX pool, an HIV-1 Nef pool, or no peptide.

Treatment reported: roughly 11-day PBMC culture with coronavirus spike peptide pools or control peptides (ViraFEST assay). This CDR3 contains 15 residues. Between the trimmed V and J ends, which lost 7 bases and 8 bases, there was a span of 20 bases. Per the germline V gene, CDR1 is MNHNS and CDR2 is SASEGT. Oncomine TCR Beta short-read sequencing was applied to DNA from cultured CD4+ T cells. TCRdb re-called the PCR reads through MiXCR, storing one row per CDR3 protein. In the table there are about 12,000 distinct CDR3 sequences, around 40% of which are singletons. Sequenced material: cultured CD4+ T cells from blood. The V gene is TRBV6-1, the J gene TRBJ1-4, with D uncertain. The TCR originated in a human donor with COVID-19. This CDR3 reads CASTLTGRPEEKLFF. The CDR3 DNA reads TGTGCCAGCACCCTTACGGGAAGGCCAGAAGAAAAACTGTTTTTT.